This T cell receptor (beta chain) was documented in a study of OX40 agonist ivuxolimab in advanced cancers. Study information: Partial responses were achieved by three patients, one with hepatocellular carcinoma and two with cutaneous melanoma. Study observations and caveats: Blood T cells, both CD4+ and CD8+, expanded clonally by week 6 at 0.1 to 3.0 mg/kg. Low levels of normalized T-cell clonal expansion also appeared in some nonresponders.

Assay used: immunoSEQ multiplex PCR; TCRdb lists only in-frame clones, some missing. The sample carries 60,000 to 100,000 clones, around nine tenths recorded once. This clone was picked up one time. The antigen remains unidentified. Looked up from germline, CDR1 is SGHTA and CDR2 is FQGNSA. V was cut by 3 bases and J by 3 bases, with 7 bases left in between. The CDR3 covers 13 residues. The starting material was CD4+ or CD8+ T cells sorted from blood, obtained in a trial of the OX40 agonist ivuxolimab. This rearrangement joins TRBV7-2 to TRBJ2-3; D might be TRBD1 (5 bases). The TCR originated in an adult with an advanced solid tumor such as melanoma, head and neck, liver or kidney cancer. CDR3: CASSFRGTDTQYF. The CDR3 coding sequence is TGTGCCAGCAGCTTTAGGGGAACAGATACGCAGTATTTT.